This TCR beta chain was captured in a study of T-cell memory formation after mild COVID-19 (dated by TCRdb to the early 2020s). For context, the study as a whole: TCR sequence clusters from the two donors were largely donor specific. T-cell clones expanding and contracting after mild COVID-19 in a couple of donors were tracked by longitudinal TCRalpha and TCRbeta repertoire sequencing. The cohort comprised two young, previously healthy adult volunteers, one female and one male.

Via the germline V gene (reference sequence), CDR1 is LNHNV and CDR2 YYDKDF. The CDR3 contains 15 residues, cysteine and phenylalanine counted. Just the 45-base CDR3 DNA is kept, in frame starting at base 1. At the junction V is shortened by 1 base and J by 6 bases, with 14 bases in between. As for this clonotype: What this receptor recognizes is not known. No base qualities exist here, and no much larger clone lies one base off it.

PBMCs were isolated by Ficoll-Paque density gradient centrifugation. Results and caveats for the whole study, not just this receptor: SARS-CoV-2 specificity was not confirmed for the second-wave clones peaking on day 37. Some responding clones were found in pre-infection memory, which suggests that pre-existing cross-reactive memory T cells took part in the SARS-CoV-2 response. Clones that contracted from day 15 to 85 showed balanced CD4/CD8 phenotypes, whereas a second wave of clones that expanded from day 15 to 37 leaned towards CD4+. Only a couple of mild cases were covered in the study, and larger cohorts including severe cases with pre-infection samples were considered necessary. Contracting CD4+ clones were found mainly in CM and EM memory subsets, while CD8+ clones were enriched in EMRA.

Reads for this sample came from an Illumina NovaSeq 6000. Using 5'RACE with constant-segment primers, TCRalpha and TCRbeta cDNA libraries were constructed, with sample barcodes and unique molecular identifiers added in the process. Trizol reagent was used to extract RNA from every sample. Amplification of the libraries took two PCR steps, and the second step added a second sample barcode plus Illumina TruSeq adapters. Sequencing of libraries was performed on an Illumina NovaSeq with 2 x 150 bp paired-end reads. Per the source publication's procedure: Reads were demultiplexed and collapsed into UMI-guided consensus sequences with migec v1.2.7. With mixcr v2.1.11, UMI consensuses were aligned to TRA and TRB V and J templates and assembled into clonotypes. A clonotype was counted as expanded or contracted only when both edgeR and NoisET called the clonotype significant, with the noise models trained on biological replicates. For edgeR calls, the thresholds were a false discovery rate-adjusted p below 0.01 and a log2 fold-change of 1. As an exploratory analysis of dynamics, PCA with hierarchical clustering was applied to max-normalized trajectories of the 1000 most abundant clonotypes. Separately sequenced CD4+ and CD8+ repertoires were used to assign the CD4 or CD8 phenotype of responding clones. TCRdb reworked the public reads: Q25 trimming with fastp, MiXCR clone assembly, productive beta chains retained. Rows are combined by CDR3 protein, so each entry shows the most common genes and DNA. These V and J calls derive from TCRdb rather than the authors' analysis. The sample records about 270,000 distinct CDR3 sequences, more than 15% of which are singletons. The ten largest clonotypes hold about 23% of the sample.

The sequenced sample consisted of PBMCs or a T cell subset sorted from them (not recorded which). This clonotype was sampled from a young man who had mild COVID-19 (a few samples of this study predate the infection). The sample titles of this study are shuffled in the database, so cell type and time point are left out; the donor was told from shared clones. The chain is assembled from TRBV15 and TRBJ2-3; the D element could tentatively be TRBD1 or TRBD2, as 7 bases agree for each. The CDR3 protein: CATSRVGGGGDTQYF. At the DNA level, the sequence is TGTGCCACCAGCAGAGTAGGGGGCGGGGGCGATACGCAGTATTTT.